These T cell receptor beta chains were read from a single sample in a study of prognosis after radiotherapy for stage I lung cancer. TCRdb passed the multiplex PCR reads through MiXCR, listing each CDR3 protein once. The table includes fewer than 40,000 distinct CDR3 sequences, 25% to 40% detected once. This sample comprised PBMCs, obtained before or after stereotactic body radiation therapy (not recorded which). The receptor set was obtained from a donor aged 50 or older with non-small cell lung cancer. The CDR3 runs from the conserved cysteine through the conserved F or W. The D gene is left open where the match is weak. A clone size is listed for some rows: how often the clone was seen (once, few, many), or a class if it is expanded.

V	size	J	D	CDR3	DNA
TRBV9	many	TRBJ2-2	TRBD2	CASSVTGGAAGELFF	TGTGCCAGCAGCGTAACCGGGGGGGCTGCCGGGGAGCTGTTTTTT
TRBV5-5	many	TRBJ2-7	-	CASSLAQGRLGEQYF	TGTGCCAGCAGCTTGGCGCAGGGGCGACTTGGCGAGCAGTACTTC
TRBV6-2/TRBV6-3	many	TRBJ1-5	TRBD1	CASSLTGQGWGNQPQHF	TGTGCCAGCAGCCTTACGGGACAGGGGTGGGGCAATCAGCCCCAGCATTTT
TRBV5-1	-	TRBJ2-7	-	CASRNQVGMDSEQYF	TGCGCCAGCAGAAACCAGGTAGGTATGGATAGCGAGCAGTACTTC
TRBV12-3/TRBV12-4	many	TRBJ2-7	-	CASSFISGPPSEQYF	TGTGCCAGCAGTTTCATATCGGGGCCCCCCAGCGAGCAGTACTTC
TRBV6-8	many	TRBJ1-1	TRBD1	CASSYLGTGNTEAFF	TGTGCCAGCAGTTACCTCGGGACAGGGAACACTGAAGCTTTCTTT
TRBV10-3	many	TRBJ1-2	-	CAISEFEAGSYGYTF	TGTGCCATCAGTGAATTTGAGGCAGGGAGCTATGGCTACACCTTC
TRBV12-5	many	TRBJ1-2	-	CASGLVRGLPSYGYTF	TGTGCTAGTGGTTTGGTACGGGGGTTACCATCTTATGGCTACACCTTC
TRBV2	many	TRBJ2-5	TRBD1	CASSVPGGERYF	TGTGCCAGCAGTGTCCCAGGGGGCGAGAGGTACTTC
TRBV6-1	many	TRBJ1-3	-	CASSGGEMVEDIYF	TGTGCCAGCAGTGGAGGTGAAATGGTTGAGGACATATATTTT
TRBV7-8	many	TRBJ2-5	-	CASSLGTGIKETQYF	TGTGCCAGCAGCTTAGGCACAGGGATTAAAGAGACCCAGTACTTC
TRBV11-2	many	TRBJ1-1	-	CASSLTSETEAFF	TGTGCCAGCAGCTTAACATCAGAAACTGAAGCTTTCTTT
TRBV2	-	TRBJ2-1	-	CASIRQVSYNEQFF	TGTGCCAGCATTAGACAGGTGAGTTACAATGAGCAGTTCTTC
TRBV7-2	many	TRBJ1-1	TRBD1	CASSLAGGGVNTEAFF	TGTGCCAGCAGCTTAGCAGGGGGCGGGGTGAACACTGAAGCTTTCTTT
TRBV20-1	many	TRBJ2-3	TRBD1	CSARGTGPDTQYF	TGCAGTGCGAGGGGGACAGGGCCAGATACGCAGTATTTT
TRBV18	many	TRBJ1-2	TRBD1	CASSSGTGGAYGYTF	TGTGCCAGCTCATCCGGGACAGGGGGTGCCTATGGCTACACCTTC
TRBV30	many	TRBJ1-4	-	CAWSLLKGEKLFF	TGTGCCTGGAGTCTATTGAAGGGTGAAAAACTGTTTTTT
TRBV6-2/TRBV6-3	many	TRBJ1-1	-	CASSYPYTEAFF	TGTGCCAGCAGTTACCCCTACACTGAAGCTTTCTTT
TRBV2	many	TRBJ1-1	-	CASSGAGTHRTEAFF	TGTGCCAGCAGTGGGGCAGGGACCCACCGGACTGAAGCTTTCTTT
TRBV5-5	-	TRBJ1-5	-	CASSFGGGQPQHF	TGTGCCAGCAGCTTTGGGGGGGGCCAGCCCCAGCATTTT
TRBV28	medium-sized	TRBJ2-7	-	CASRGTLNSYEQYF	TGTGCCAGCAGGGGGACACTGAACTCCTACGAGCAGTACTTC
TRBV18	many	TRBJ2-7	TRBD2	CASSPPSGGAYEQYF	TGTGCCAGCTCACCACCAAGCGGGGGGGCCTACGAGCAGTACTTC
TRBV15	many	TRBJ2-2	-	CATSRGQTGELFF	TGTGCCACCAGCAGAGGTCAGACCGGGGAGCTGTTTTTT
TRBV7-2	many	TRBJ1-2	-	CASSLSSTGDYGYTF	TGTGCCAGCAGCTTATCCTCGACAGGAGACTATGGCTACACCTTC
TRBV5-1	many	TRBJ1-4	-	CASSPGTTNEKLFF	TGCGCCAGCAGCCCAGGTACAACTAATGAAAAACTGTTTTTT
TRBV6-5	many	TRBJ1-5	-	CASSYGEATGNQPQHF	TGTGCCAGCAGTTACGGGGAGGCGACAGGCAATCAGCCCCAGCATTTT
TRBV18	many	TRBJ1-1	TRBD1	CASSPRGQMNTEAFF	TGTGCCAGCTCACCGAGGGGACAGATGAACACTGAAGCTTTCTTT
TRBV11-2	once	TRBJ2-1	-	CASRTTGRGVNNEQFF	TGTGCCAGCAGAACAACGGGGAGGGGGGTCAACAATGAGCAGTTCTTC
TRBV6-2/TRBV6-3	many	TRBJ1-4	TRBD1	CASSYPLSGTGGKNEKLFF	TGTGCCAGCAGTTACCCGCTATCCGGGACAGGGGGGAAAAATGAAAAACTGTTTTTT
TRBV5-6	many	TRBJ1-2	-	CASSTGQLNYGYTF	TGTGCCAGCAGCACCGGACAGCTTAACTATGGCTACACCTTC
TRBV7-8	many	TRBJ2-1	TRBD2	CASSSTLGGGFYNEQFF	TGTGCCAGCAGCTCTACTTTGGGCGGGGGATTCTACAATGAGCAGTTCTTC
TRBV5-6	-	TRBJ2-1	TRBD1	CASSLRTGVYNEQFF	TGTGCCAGCAGCTTGAGGACAGGGGTATACAATGAGCAGTTCTTC
TRBV7-3	many	TRBJ2-2	-	CASSPRTADGELFF	TGTGCCAGCAGCCCCCGGACAGCTGACGGGGAGCTGTTTTTT
TRBV12-5	many	TRBJ1-5	-	CASGLEGGNQPQHF	TGTGCTAGTGGTTTGGAGGGAGGGAATCAGCCCCAGCATTTT
TRBV18	many	TRBJ1-5	TRBD1	CASSRRQGVDQPQHF	TGTGCCAGCTCACGTCGACAGGGGGTGGATCAGCCCCAGCATTTT
TRBV20-1	medium-sized	TRBJ1-2	-	CSARDLGFGYTF	TGCAGTGCTAGAGATTTAGGGTTTGGCTACACCTTC
TRBV2	-	TRBJ2-2	TRBD2	CASKRETSNAGELFF	TGTGCCAGCAAGCGGGAGACATCAAACGCCGGGGAGCTGTTTTTT
TRBV6-5	-	TRBJ1-2	TRBD1	CASSFRDRGMSDYGYTF	TGTGCCAGCAGTTTTCGGGACAGGGGTATGTCTGACTATGGCTACACCTTC
TRBV6-1	-	TRBJ1-2	-	CASSEAGGCGYTF	TGTGCCAGCAGTGAAGCTGGGGGGTGCGGCTACACCTTC